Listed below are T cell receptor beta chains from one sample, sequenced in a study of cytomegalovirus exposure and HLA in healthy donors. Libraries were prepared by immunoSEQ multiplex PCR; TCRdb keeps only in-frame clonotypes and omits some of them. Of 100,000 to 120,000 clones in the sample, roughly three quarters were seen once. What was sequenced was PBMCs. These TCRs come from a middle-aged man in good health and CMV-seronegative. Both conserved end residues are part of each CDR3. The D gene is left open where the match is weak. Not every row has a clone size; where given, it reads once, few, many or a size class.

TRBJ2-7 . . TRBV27 TGTGCCAGCAGTTATGGGACGGGGGCCTACGAGCAGTACTTC CASSYGTGAYEQYF
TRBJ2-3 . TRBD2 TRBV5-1 TGCGCCAGCCTCTCACTAGCGGGGAGCACAGATACGCAGTATTTT CASLSLAGSTDTQYF
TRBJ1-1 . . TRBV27 TGTGCCAGCAGTAACCGCTGGGACTACACTGAAGCTTTCTTT CASSNRWDYTEAFF
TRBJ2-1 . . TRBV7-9 TGTGCCAGCAGCTTCATCTGGCGGTCAGAAGCCTACAATGAGCAGTTCTTC CASSFIWRSEAYNEQFF
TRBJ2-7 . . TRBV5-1 TGCGCCAGCAGCTTGGCGGGTGTACGCTACGAGCAGTACTTC CASSLAGVRYEQYF
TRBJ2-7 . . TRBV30 TGTGCCTGGAGTCTCAGTCCCATGGCCGAGCAGTACTTC CAWSLSPMAEQYF
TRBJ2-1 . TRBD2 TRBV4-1 TGCGCCAGCAGCCGCCGGGGGGGCTCCTACAATGAGCAGTTCTTC CASSRRGGSYNEQFF
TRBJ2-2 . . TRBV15 TGTGCCACCAGCATCCGACAGGACACCGGGGAGCTGTTTTTT CATSIRQDTGELFF
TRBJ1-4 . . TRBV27 TGTGCCAGCAGTCCCCTGGGCGGGTCTAATGAAAAACTGTTTTTT CASSPLGGSNEKLFF
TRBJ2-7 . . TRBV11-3 TGTGCCAGCAGCGCCCGACAGGAACCCTACGAGCAGTACTTC CASSARQEPYEQYF
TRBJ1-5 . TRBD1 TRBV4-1 TGCGCCAGCAGCCAAGCTAGTCTCCGGGACAGGGCCCTCAATCAGCCCCAGCATTTT CASSQASLRDRALNQPQHF
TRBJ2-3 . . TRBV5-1 TGCGCCAGCAGCTTGACAGGGTTGGCAGATACGCAGTATTTT CASSLTGLADTQYF
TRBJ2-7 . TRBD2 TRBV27 TGTGCCAGTGGCCTAGCGGCCTACTACGAGCAGTACTTC CASGLAAYYEQYF
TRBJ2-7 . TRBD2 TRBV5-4 TGTGCCAGCAGCCCACTAGCGGGTCCCTACGAGCAGTACTTC CASSPLAGPYEQYF
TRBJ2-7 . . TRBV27 TGTGCCAGCAGTTTAAGGGGATCCTACGAGCAGTACTTC CASSLRGSYEQYF
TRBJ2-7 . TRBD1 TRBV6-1 TGTGCCAGCAGTGAATCCCCCGGGACAGTCTACGAGCAGTACTTC CASSESPGTVYEQYF
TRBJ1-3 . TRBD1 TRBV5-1 TGCGCCAGCAGTTCCCAGGGGGTTGGAAACACCATATATTTT CASSSQGVGNTIYF
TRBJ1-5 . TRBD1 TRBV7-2 TGTGCCAGCAGCCCCCGATGGGACAGGATATTGCAGCCCCAGCATTTT CASSPRWDRILQPQHF
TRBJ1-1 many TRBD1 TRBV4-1 TGCGCCAGCAGCCTTCGGACAGGGGCAAACACTGAAGCTTTCTTT CASSLRTGANTEAFF
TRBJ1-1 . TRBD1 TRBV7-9 TGTGCCAGCAGCTTGGGACAGGGTGAAGGTGAAGCTTTCTTT CASSLGQGEGEAFF
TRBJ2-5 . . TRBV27 TGTGCCAGCAGTCCCCAAGGGGCATTGTGGTCGGAGACCCAGTACTTC CASSPQGALWSETQYF
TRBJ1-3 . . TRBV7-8 TGTGCCAGCAGCTTATTTTTGACAGCCGGGGGTGGAAACACCATATATTTT CASSLFLTAGGGNTIYF
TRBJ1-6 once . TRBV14 TGTGCCAGCAGCCTTCGGCGGGATAAGGGTAGTTCACCCCTCCACTTT CASSLRRDKGSSPLHF
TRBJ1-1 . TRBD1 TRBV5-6 TGTGCCAGCAGCTTGGCAGCAGGGGGTTTGAACACTGAAGCTTTCTTT CASSLAAGGLNTEAFF
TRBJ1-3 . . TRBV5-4 TGTGCCAGCAGCTTGGCAGGGGTCTCTGGAAACACCATATATTTT CASSLAGVSGNTIYF
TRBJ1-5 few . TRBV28 TGTGCCAGCGCTCGGGTGGGGGCGATCCTCTTTGCGCCCCAGCATTTT CASARVGAILFAPQHF
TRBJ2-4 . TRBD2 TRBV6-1 TGTGCCAGCAGCCCCGGGGGGGGCAAAAACATTCAGTACTTC CASSPGGGKNIQYF
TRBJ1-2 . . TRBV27 TGTGCCAGCAGTTTACAGGGGCTCTATGGCTACACCTTC CASSLQGLYGYTF
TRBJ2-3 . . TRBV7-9 TGTGCCAGCACCTCAGGAGATACGCAGTATTTT CASTSGDTQYF
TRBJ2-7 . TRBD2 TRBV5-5 TGTGCCAGCAGCTTGGGACTAGCACTCAACTACGAGCAGTACTTC CASSLGLALNYEQYF
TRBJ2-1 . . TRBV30 TGTGCCTGGACGCCGTGGAGGACCTCCCGCTCCTACAATGAGCAGTTCTTC CAWTPWRTSRSYNEQFF
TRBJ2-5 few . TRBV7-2 TGTGCCAGCAGCCGTGGTGGGGGCCTCCAAGAGACCCAGTACTTC CASSRGGGLQETQYF
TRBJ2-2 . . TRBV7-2 TGTGCCAGCAGGGTGGGGCCTGGGGAGCTGTTTTTT CASRVGPGELFF
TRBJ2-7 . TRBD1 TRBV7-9 TGTGCCAGCAGGCCCGGGACAGGAACCTACGAGCAGTACTTC CASRPGTGTYEQYF
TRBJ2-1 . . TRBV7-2 TGTGCCAGCTACCCCGGAGGGCCACCCAATGAGCAGTTCTTC CASYPGGPPNEQFF
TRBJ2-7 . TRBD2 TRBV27 TGTGCCAGCAGTTTCGGGAATAGCGGGAGGGCCCGCTACGAGCAGTACTTC CASSFGNSGRARYEQYF
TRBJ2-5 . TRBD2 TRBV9 TGTGCCAGCAGCTCGAACGGGGGGCAAGAGACCCAGTACTTC CASSSNGGQETQYF
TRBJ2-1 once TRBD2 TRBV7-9 TGTGCCAGCAGCCGAAGCGGGGGAGCCTACAATGAGCAGTTCTTC CASSRSGGAYNEQFF
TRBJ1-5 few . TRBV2 TGTGCCAGCAGTGAGGGGCGGGGGCTGCAGCCCCAGCATTTT CASSEGRGLQPQHF
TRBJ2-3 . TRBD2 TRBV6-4 TGTGCCAGCAGTGACTCGCGGGAGGGCCCAGATACGCAGTATTTT CASSDSREGPDTQYF
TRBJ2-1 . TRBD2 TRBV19 TGTGCCAGTAGTACCCCATCCGGGAGGGCCAAGGTGGGTGGGGCCAATGAGCAGTTCTTC CASSTPSGRAKVGGANEQFF
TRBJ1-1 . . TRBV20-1 TGCAGTGCCAACAGGAACACTGAAGCTTTCTTT CSANRNTEAFF
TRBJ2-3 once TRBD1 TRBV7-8 TGTGCCAGCAGCTTAGGGGACAGGGTACCAGATACGCAGTATTTT CASSLGDRVPDTQYF
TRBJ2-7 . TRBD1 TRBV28 TGTGCGCTGAAGACAGGGCACGAGCAGTACTTC CALKTGHEQYF
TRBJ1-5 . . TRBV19 TGTGCCAGTAGTACCGCCCCTATACAGGGTTTCAGCAATCAGCCCCAGCATTTT CASSTAPIQGFSNQPQHF
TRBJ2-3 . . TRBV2 TGTGCCAGCAGTGGGACAGCCCCAGATACGCAGTATTTT CASSGTAPDTQYF
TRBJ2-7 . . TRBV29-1 TGCAGCGTTGAGGGGGGAAATGAGAGTTACGAGCAGTACTTC CSVEGGNESYEQYF
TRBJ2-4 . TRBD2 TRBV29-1 TGCAGCGTTGGAGCTAGCGGGAGGGCAAACATTCAGTACTTC CSVGASGRANIQYF
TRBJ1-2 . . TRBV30 TGTGCCTGGAGTAAGTCCCCGCGGGGCCGAACCTACTATGGCTACACCTTC CAWSKSPRGRTYYGYTF
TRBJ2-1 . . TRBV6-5 TGTGCCAGCAGTTCCTTAGCGAGAACCTACAATGAGCAGTTCTTC CASSSLARTYNEQFF
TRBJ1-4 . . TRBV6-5 TGTGCCAGCAGGTACACAGGGTCGAGGGAAAAACTGTTTTTT CASRYTGSREKLFF
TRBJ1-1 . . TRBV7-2 TGTGCCAGCAGCTTAACAAACACTGAAGCTTTCTTT CASSLTNTEAFF
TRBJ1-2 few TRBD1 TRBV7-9 TGTGCCAGCAGCGGGGGGACAGCTTATGGCTACACCTTC CASSGGTAYGYTF